Detailed here is one T cell receptor (beta chain). No antigen is known for it. Assay execution took place at the deep level. The protocol was immunoSEQ multiplex PCR, while the TCRdb copy is restricted to in-frame clones and leaves out a portion. The sample shows millions of clones, roughly 92% of them seen only once. The sample belongs to a study of shared clonotypes between healthy human individuals. Study conclusions and caveats: It was only blood that was sampled, and tissue repertoires likely differ. There were few donors, and this limited the genetic and exposure-history diversity represented.

Looked up from germline, CDR1 is SGHRS and CDR2 is YFSETQ. This CDR3 comprises 17 residues. Trimming removed 0 bases at V and 2 bases at J, with 15 bases between. The sample comprised naive CD4+ T cells sorted from blood. Noted subset: CD45RA+ positively selected. The gene calls are TRBV5-1 and TRBJ1-5, with D unclear. This receptor was taken from a man between 18 and 35 years old in good health. CDR3 sequence (DNA): TGCGCCAGCAGCTTGGGACCACCACGCGGGGGCAATCAGCCCCAGCATTTT. It yields the protein CASSLGPPRGGNQPQHF.